These T cell receptor beta chains were read from a single sample in a study of Graves' ophthalmopathy and Graves' hyperthyroidism. TCRdb called the multiplex PCR reads again in MiXCR, with one record for every CDR3 protein. The sample has around 340,000 distinct CDR3 sequences, roughly a sixth seen once. The material sequenced was peripheral blood. The receptors were gathered from an adult man with Graves' ophthalmopathy. Both conserved end residues are part of each CDR3. The order of the fields is V gene, J gene, CDR3 protein.

v_gene: TRBV2; j_gene: TRBJ2-3; CDR3aa: CASSKLRQGGADTQYF
v_gene: TRBV6-2/TRBV6-3; j_gene: TRBJ2-7; CDR3aa: CASSYSSGFGRPTYEQYF
v_gene: TRBV20-1; j_gene: TRBJ1-2; CDR3aa: CSARDPFSDTTNGYTF
v_gene: TRBV4-2; j_gene: TRBJ2-4; CDR3aa: CASSQGGRAKNIQYF
v_gene: TRBV6-2/TRBV6-3; j_gene: TRBJ2-2; CDR3aa: CASMSRGYNTGELFF
v_gene: TRBV3-1; j_gene: TRBJ1-2; CDR3aa: CASSQVDGLHGYTF
v_gene: TRBV5-1; j_gene: TRBJ1-5; CDR3aa: CASSWGFGSNQPQHF
v_gene: TRBV11-2; j_gene: TRBJ2-4; CDR3aa: CASSPQGVPTKNIQYF
v_gene: TRBV5-1; j_gene: TRBJ2-3; CDR3aa: CASSLGVARTDTQYF
v_gene: TRBV6-1; j_gene: TRBJ1-2; CDR3aa: CASNPNRVFGGYTF
v_gene: TRBV5-1; j_gene: TRBJ1-1; CDR3aa: CASSLGQGAGEAFF
v_gene: TRBV25-1; j_gene: TRBJ1-5; CDR3aa: CASSESWVTGGGYSYLSNQPQHF
v_gene: TRBV19; j_gene: TRBJ1-5; CDR3aa: CASSPTGPQPQHF
v_gene: TRBV30; j_gene: TRBJ2-7; CDR3aa: CAVAGTGTYEQYF
v_gene: TRBV11-2; j_gene: TRBJ2-5; CDR3aa: CASSLLGGGAQETQYF
v_gene: TRBV12-3/TRBV12-4; j_gene: TRBJ2-3; CDR3aa: CASSLFLRTGTTDTQYF
v_gene: TRBV2; j_gene: TRBJ2-2; CDR3aa: CASKPAGSYTGELFF
v_gene: TRBV10-3; j_gene: TRBJ1-1; CDR3aa: CAISERGGQVYAEAFF
v_gene: TRBV7-9; j_gene: TRBJ2-5; CDR3aa: CASRFDGSGETQYF
v_gene: TRBV29-1; j_gene: TRBJ2-7; CDR3aa: CGVEVERNYEQYF
v_gene: TRBV20-1; j_gene: TRBJ2-7; CDR3aa: CSAAVGLYEQYF
v_gene: TRBV11-2; j_gene: TRBJ2-2; CDR3aa: CASSLESGRMNTGELFF
v_gene: TRBV2; j_gene: TRBJ2-5; CDR3aa: CASSRGEVGLGETQYF
v_gene: TRBV18; j_gene: TRBJ1-1; CDR3aa: CASSPPDRANTEAFF
v_gene: TRBV11-2; j_gene: TRBJ1-1; CDR3aa: CASSLIPRGQSNTEAFF
v_gene: TRBV2; j_gene: TRBJ2-7; CDR3aa: CASSERGAPYEQYF
v_gene: TRBV6-1; j_gene: TRBJ2-5; CDR3aa: CASSRQGGTETQYF